This T cell receptor (beta chain) is drawn from a study of T cells after yellow fever vaccination. Notes on this clonotype: Its antigen is unknown.

The study, taken as a whole, reports: Most primary-vaccination clones recurred post-booster (approximately 96% CD4, around 86% CD8).

Using its own MiXCR run on the 5' RACE reads, TCRdb lists one record per CDR3 protein. Seen here are some 400,000 distinct CDR3 sequences, 6% to 8% observed once, and the top ten hold about 15%. Germline values: CDR1 SGHTA, CDR2 FQGNSA. V dropped 1 base and J dropped 9; count of bases not matched to a gene: 4. The CDR3 is made up of 14 amino acids. The chain has TRBV7-2 and TRBJ1-1; 11 nucleotides align to TRBD1. The receptor's source is a man in his thirties or forties who received the YFV17D yellow fever vaccine. The starting material was PBMCs, obtained 5 days after the yellow fever booster vaccination. The CDR3 loop is CASSLGDRGRKAFF. In DNA form, the CDR3 reads TGTGCCAGCAGCTTAGGGGACAGGGGGAGGAAAGCTTTCTTT.